The text below deals with one T cell receptor (beta chain). This sample stems from a study of blood T cell repertoires in COVID-19. Study in general: Sample material is recorded as cDNA or gDNA derived from T cells, B-cell-depleted T cells, or PBMCs.

Germline assignment: CDR1 SGHAT and CDR2 FQNNGV. V dropped 3 bases and J dropped 1; count of bases not matched to a gene: 5. The CDR3 is 16 residues long. Assay: immunoSEQ multiplex PCR; the TCRdb copy retains only in-frame clones and omits some. The table includes about 54,000 clones, approximately 85% detected once. The sample was peripheral blood. The receptor was derived from a human donor in a cohort sampled during active COVID-19. The V and J genes are TRBV11-2 and TRBJ2-2, with 7 positions matching TRBD2. CDR3 DNA: TGTGCCAGCAGCTTCGGTGCGGGAGTGAACACCGGGGAGCTGTTTTTT. Amino acids: CASSFGAGVNTGELFF. The full variable domain, rest sourced from reference TRBV11-2 and TRBJ2-2, is EAGVAQSPRYKIIEKRQSVAFWCNPISGHATLYWYQQILGQGPKLLIQFQNNGVVDDSQLPKDRFSAERLKGVDSTLKIQPAKLEDSAVYLCASSFGAGVNTGELFFGEGSRLTVL.